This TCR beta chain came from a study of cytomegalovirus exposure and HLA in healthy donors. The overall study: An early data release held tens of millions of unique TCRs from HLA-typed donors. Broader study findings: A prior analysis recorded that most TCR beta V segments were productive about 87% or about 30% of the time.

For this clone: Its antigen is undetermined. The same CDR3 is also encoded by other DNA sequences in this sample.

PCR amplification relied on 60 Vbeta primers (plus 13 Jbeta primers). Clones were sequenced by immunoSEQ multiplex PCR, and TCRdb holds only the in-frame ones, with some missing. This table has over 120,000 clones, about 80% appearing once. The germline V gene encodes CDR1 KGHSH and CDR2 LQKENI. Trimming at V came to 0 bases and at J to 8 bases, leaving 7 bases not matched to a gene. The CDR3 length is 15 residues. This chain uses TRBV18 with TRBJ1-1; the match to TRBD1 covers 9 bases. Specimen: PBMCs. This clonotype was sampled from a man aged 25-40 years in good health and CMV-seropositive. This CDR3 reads CASSPPRDRVTEAFF. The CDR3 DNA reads TGTGCCAGCTCACCACCCCGGGACAGGGTCACCGAAGCTTTCTTT.